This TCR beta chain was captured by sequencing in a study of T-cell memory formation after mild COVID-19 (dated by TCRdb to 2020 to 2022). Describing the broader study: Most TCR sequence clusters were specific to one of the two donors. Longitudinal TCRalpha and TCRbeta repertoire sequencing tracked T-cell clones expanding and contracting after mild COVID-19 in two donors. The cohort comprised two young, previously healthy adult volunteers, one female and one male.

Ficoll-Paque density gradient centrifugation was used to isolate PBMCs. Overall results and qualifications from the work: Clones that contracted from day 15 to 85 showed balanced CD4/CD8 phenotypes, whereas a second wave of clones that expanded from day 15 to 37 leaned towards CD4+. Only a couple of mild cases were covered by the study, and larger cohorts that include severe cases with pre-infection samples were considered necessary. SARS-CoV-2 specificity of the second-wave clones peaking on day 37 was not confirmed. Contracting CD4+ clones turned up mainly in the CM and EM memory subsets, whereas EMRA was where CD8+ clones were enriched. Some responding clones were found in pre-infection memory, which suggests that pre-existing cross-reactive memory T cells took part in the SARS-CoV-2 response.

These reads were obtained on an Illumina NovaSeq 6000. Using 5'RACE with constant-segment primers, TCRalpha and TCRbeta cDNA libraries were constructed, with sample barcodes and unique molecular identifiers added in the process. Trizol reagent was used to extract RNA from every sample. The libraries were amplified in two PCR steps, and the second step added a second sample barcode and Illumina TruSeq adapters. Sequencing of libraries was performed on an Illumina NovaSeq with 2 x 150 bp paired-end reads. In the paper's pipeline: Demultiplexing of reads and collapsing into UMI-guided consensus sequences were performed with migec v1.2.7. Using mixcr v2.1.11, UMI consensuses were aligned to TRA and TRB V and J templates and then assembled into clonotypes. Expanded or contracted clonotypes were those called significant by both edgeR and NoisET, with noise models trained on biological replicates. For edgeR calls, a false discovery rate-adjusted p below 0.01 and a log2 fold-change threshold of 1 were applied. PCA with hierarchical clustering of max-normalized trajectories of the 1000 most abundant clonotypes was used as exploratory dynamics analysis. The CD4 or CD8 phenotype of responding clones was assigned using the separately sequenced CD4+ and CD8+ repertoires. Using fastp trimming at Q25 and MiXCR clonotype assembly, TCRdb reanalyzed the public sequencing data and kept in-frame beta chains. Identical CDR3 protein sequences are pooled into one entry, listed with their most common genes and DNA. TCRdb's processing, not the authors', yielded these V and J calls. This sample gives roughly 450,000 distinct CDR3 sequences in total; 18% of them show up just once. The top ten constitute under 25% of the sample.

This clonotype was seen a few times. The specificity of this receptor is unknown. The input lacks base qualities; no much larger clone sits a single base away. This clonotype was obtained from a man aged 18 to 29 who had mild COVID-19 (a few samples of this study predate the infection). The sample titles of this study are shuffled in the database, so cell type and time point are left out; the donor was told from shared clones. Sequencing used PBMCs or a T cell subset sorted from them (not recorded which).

The DNA sequence is given as TGTGCCACCAGTGATCCCGACAGAGATCAGCCCCAGCATTTT. It translates to CATSDPDRDQPQHF. This receptor chain uses TRBV24-1 and TRBJ1-5; a weak D assignment points to TRBD1 (5 bases agree). V is cut by 3 bases and J by 5 bases, and the space between the germline ends is 10 bases. The germline V gene yields KGHDR for CDR1 and SFDVKD for CDR2. Including cysteine and phenylalanine, the CDR3 has 14 amino acids. The read is trimmed to its CDR3 DNA, 42 bases read in frame from base 1.